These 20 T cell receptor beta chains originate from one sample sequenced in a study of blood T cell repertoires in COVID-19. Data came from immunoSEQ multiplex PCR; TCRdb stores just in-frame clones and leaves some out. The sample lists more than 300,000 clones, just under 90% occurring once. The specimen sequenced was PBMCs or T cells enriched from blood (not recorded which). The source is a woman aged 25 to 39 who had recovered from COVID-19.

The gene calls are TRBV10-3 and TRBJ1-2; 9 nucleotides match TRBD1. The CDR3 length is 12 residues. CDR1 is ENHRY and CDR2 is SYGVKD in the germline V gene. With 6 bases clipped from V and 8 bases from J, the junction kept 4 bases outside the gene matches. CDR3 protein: CAISLTGGGYTF. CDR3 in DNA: TGTGCCATCAGCCTGACAGGGGGAGGCTACACCTTC.

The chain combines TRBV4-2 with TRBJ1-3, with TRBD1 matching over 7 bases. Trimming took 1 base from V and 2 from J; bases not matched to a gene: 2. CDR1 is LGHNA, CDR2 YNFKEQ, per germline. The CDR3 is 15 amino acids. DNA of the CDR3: TGTGCCAGCAGCCAAGCGACAGGGACTGGAAACACCATATATTTT. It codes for CASSQATGTGNTIYF.

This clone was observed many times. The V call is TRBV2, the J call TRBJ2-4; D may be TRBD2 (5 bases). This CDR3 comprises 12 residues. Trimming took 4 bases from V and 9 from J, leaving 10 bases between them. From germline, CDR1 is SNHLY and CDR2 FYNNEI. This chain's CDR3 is CASSGAGTIQYF. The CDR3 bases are TGTGCCAGCAGTGGGGCGGGTACCATTCAGTACTTC.

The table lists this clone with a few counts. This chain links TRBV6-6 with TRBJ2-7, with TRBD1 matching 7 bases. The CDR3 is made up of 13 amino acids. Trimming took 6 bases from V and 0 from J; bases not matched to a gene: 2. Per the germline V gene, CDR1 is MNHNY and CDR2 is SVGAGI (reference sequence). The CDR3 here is CASRQGSSYEQYF. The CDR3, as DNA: TGTGCCAGCAGACAGGGGAGCTCCTACGAGCAGTACTTC.

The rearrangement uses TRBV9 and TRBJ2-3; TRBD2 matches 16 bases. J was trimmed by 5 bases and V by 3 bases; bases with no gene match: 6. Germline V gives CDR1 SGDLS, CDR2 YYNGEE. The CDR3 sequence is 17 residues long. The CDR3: CASSALGLAGGLDTQYF. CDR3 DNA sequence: TGTGCCAGCAGCGCCCTGGGACTAGCGGGAGGGTTAGATACGCAGTATTTT.

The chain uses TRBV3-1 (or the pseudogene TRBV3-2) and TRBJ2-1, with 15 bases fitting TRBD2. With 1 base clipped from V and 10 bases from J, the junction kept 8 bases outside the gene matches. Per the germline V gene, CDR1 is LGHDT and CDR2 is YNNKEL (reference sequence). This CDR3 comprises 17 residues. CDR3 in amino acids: CASSQGGSGLAGGEQFF. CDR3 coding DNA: TGTGCCAGCAGCCAAGGCGGTTCAGGACTAGCGGGAGGGGAGCAGTTCTTC.

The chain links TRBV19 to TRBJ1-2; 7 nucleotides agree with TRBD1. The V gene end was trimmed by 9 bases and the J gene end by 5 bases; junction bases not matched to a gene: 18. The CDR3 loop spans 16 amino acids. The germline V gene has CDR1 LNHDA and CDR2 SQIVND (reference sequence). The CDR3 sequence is CASAEQGREWNYGYTF. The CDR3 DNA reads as TGTGCCAGCGCGGAACAGGGGCGCGAGTGGAATTATGGCTACACCTTC.

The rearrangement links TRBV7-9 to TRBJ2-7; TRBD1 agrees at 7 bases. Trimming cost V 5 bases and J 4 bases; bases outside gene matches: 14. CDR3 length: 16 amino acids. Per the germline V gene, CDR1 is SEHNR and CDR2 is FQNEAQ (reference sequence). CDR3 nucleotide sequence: TGTGCCAGCAGCCAAACGGACAGGCGAGCTCTATACGAGCAGTACTTC. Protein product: CASSQTDRRALYEQYF. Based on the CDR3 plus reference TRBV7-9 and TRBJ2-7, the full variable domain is DTGVSQNPRHKITKRGQNVTFRCDPISEHNRLYWYRQTLGQGPEFLTYFQNEAQLEKSRLLSDRFSAERPKGSFSTLEIQRTEQGDSAMYLCASSQTDRRALYEQYFGPGTRLTVT.

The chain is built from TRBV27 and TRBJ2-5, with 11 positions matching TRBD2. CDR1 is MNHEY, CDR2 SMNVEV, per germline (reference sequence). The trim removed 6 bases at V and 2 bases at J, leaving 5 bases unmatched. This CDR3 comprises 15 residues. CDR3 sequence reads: CASSLTSGVQETQYF. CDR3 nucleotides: TGTGCCAGCAGCCTGACTAGCGGGGTTCAAGAGACCCAGTACTTC.

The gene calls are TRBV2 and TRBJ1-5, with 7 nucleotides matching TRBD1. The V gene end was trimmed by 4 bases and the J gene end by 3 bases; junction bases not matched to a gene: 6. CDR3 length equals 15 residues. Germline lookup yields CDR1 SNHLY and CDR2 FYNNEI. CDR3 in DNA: TGTGCCAGCAGTGGGGAGACAGGGTCCAATCAGCCCCAGCATTTT. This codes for CASSGETGSNQPQHF.

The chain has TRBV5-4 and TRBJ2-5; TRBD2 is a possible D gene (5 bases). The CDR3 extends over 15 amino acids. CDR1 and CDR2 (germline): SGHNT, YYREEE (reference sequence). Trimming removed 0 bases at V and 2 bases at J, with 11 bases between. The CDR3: CASSLGVARQETQYF. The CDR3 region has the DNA TGTGCCAGCAGCTTGGGGGTAGCGAGACAAGAGACCCAGTACTTC.

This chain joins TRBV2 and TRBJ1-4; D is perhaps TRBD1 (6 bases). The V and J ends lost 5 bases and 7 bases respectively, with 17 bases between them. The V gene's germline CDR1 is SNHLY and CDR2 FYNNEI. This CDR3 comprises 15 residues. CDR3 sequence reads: CASSKGGRMVEKLFF. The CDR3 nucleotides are TGTGCCAGCAGTAAAGGGGGGCGGATGGTTGAAAAACTGTTTTTT.

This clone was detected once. The CDR3 DNA reads TGTGCCAGCAGTTTATCCAGCGGGCGGGGATTCTACGAGCAGTACTTC. Translation gives CASSLSSGRGFYEQYF. The V gene is TRBV27, the J gene TRBJ2-7; the D gene is possibly TRBD2 (6 bases). The CDR3 spans 16 residues. V was trimmed by 0 bases and J by 3 bases, leaving 15 bases between them. CDR1 and CDR2 from the germline V gene are MNHEY and SMNVEV (reference sequence).

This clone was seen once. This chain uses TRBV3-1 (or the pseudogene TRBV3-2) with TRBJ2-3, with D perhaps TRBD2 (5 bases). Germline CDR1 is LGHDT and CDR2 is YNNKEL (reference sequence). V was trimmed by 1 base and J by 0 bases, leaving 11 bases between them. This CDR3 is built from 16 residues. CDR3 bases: TGTGCCAGCAGCCAAGGTGCTAGCAGAAGCACAGATACGCAGTATTTT. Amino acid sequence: CASSQGASRSTDTQYF.

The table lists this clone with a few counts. The CDR3 sequence: CASSQSTGGIRNNEKLFF. DNA of the CDR3: TGCGCCAGCAGCCAAAGTACAGGGGGGATAAGAAATAATGAAAAACTGTTTTTT. The chain uses TRBV4-1 and TRBJ1-4; 8 nucleotides line up with TRBD1. J was trimmed by 4 bases and V by 2 bases; bases with no gene match: 12. CDR3 length equals 18 residues. The V gene's germline CDR1 is MGHRA and CDR2 YSYEKL.

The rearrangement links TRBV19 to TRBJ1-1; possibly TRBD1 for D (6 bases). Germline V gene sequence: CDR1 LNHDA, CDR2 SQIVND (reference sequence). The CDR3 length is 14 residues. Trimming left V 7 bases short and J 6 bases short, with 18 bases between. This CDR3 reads CASTAGGRGAEAFF. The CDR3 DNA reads TGTGCCAGTACCGCGGGGGGAAGGGGGGCTGAAGCTTTCTTT.

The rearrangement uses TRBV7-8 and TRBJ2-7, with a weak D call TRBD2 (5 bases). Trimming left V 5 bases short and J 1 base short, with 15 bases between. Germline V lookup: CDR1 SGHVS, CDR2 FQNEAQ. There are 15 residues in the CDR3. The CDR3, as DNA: TGTGCCAGCAGCCCAGGATGGGAGCGGTCCTACGAGCAGTACTTC. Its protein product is CASSPGWERSYEQYF. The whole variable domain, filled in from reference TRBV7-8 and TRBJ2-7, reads GAGVSQSPRYKVAKRGQDVALRCDPISGHVSLFWYQQALGQGPEFLTYFQNEAQLDKSGLPSDRFFAERPEGSVSTLKIQRTQQEDSAVYLCASSPGWERSYEQYFGPGTRLTVT.

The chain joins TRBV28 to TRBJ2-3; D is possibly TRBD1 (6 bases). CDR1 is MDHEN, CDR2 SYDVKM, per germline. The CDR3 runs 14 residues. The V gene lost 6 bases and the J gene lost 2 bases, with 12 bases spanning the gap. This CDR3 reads CASRTGQTTDTQYF. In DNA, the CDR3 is TGTGCCAGCAGGACTGGACAGACCACAGATACGCAGTATTTT.

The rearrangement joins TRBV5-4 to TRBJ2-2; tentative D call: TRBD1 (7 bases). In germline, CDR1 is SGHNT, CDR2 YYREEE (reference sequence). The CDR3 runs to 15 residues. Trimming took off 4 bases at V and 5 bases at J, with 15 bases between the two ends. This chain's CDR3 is CASSQGGVGTGELFF. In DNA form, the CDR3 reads TGTGCCAGCAGCCAGGGGGGCGTTGGGACCGGGGAGCTGTTTTTT.

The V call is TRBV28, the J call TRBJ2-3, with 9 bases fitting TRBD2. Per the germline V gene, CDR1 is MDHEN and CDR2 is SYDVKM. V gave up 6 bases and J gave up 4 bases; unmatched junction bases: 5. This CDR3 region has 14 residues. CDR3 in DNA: TGTGCCAGCAGCCGCGGGAGGGCTCCAGATACGCAGTATTTT. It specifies CASSRGRAPDTQYF.